These T cell receptor beta chains were read from a single sample in a study of blood T cell repertoires in COVID-19. The table came from immunoSEQ multiplex PCR; TCRdb's copy has only in-frame clones and leaves some out. This sample has around 360,000 clones, with about 90% found just once. The sequenced sample consisted of PBMCs or T cells enriched from blood (not recorded which). All receptors derive from a woman aged 25 to 39 who had recovered from COVID-19. Both conserved end residues are part of each CDR3. Each record gives: J gene, V gene, clone size, D gene, CDR3 DNA, CDR3 protein. D genes are given only for firm matches. A row's size may be missing; if present it is once, few, many or a size class.

TRBJ1-2	TRBV27	-	-	TGTGCCAGCAGTTTATCGAGGGGACTCTCCTATGGCTACACCTTC	CASSLSRGLSYGYTF
TRBJ1-5	TRBV28	-	-	TGTGCCAGCAGTTCCAGGCAGCCACCCCAGCCCCAGCATTTT	CASSSRQPPQPQHF
TRBJ1-5	TRBV30	-	TRBD1	TGTGCCTGGAGTCCGGACAGGGGCAATCAGCCCCAGCATTTT	CAWSPDRGNQPQHF
TRBJ1-1	TRBV5-4	-	-	TGTGCCAGCAGCTTGGGGACAGCTAGAGGGACTGAAGCTTTCTTT	CASSLGTARGTEAFF
TRBJ1-6	TRBV5-1	-	-	TGCGCCAGCAGCTTGGAAGGGGGAATTGGGTCACCCCTCCACTTT	CASSLEGGIGSPLHF
TRBJ1-3	TRBV2	-	-	TGTGCCAGCAGAGGGGATTCTGGAAACACCATATATTTT	CASRGDSGNTIYF
TRBJ2-1	TRBV30	-	-	TGTGCCTGGAGTGTAAGCCGTATTGAGCAGTTCTTC	CAWSVSRIEQFF
TRBJ1-5	TRBV5-5	-	-	TGTGCCAGCAGCCCACTCGTTAGTCCCAATCAGCCCCAGCATTTT	CASSPLVSPNQPQHF
TRBJ2-1	TRBV13	-	-	TGTGCCAGCAGCCCAGATCGATCCAATGAGCAGTTCTTC	CASSPDRSNEQFF
TRBJ1-3	TRBV7-9	-	-	TGTGCCAGCAGCTTAAGCGGGATCAGTGTGGTTGGGGACACCATATATTTT	CASSLSGISVVGDTIYF
TRBJ2-7	TRBV5-1	once	-	TGCGCCAGCAGCACCGTTGAGACAGGCTACGAGCAGTACTTC	CASSTVETGYEQYF
TRBJ2-3	TRBV19	-	TRBD2	TGTGCCAGTAGTATATTTTGGGCTAGCGGGACAACAGATACGCAGTATTTT	CASSIFWASGTTDTQYF
TRBJ2-1	TRBV13	-	-	TGTGCCAGCACTCCTAGGGGCTTCGATGAGCAGTTCTTC	CASTPRGFDEQFF
TRBJ1-6	TRBV4-1	-	-	TGCGCCAGCAGCCAAGATCCAGTTTTGGATTCACCCCTCCACTTT	CASSQDPVLDSPLHF
TRBJ2-1	TRBV7-6	-	TRBD1	TGTGCCAGCAGCTTAAGGGACAGGGTCCCCAATGAGCAGTTCTTC	CASSLRDRVPNEQFF
TRBJ2-1	TRBV12-3/TRBV12-4	-	-	TGTGCCAGCAGCCAACTAGAGTACAATGAGCAGTTCTTC	CASSQLEYNEQFF
TRBJ2-2	TRBV6-5	-	TRBD1	TGTGCCAGCAGTTACCAACAGGGGAGCACCGGGGAGCTGTTTTTT	CASSYQQGSTGELFF
TRBJ2-2	TRBV5-1	few	TRBD1	TGCGCCAGCAGCTGGACAGGGACGAACACCGGGGAGCTGTTTTTT	CASSWTGTNTGELFF
TRBJ1-3	TRBV5-1	-	-	TGCGCCTCGGGGTCGGGGAGCTCTGGAAACACCATATATTTT	CASGSGSSGNTIYF
TRBJ1-4	TRBV7-9	-	-	TGTGCCAGCAGCGATCGGTTCGGACATGATAATGAAAAACTGTTTTTT	CASSDRFGHDNEKLFF
TRBJ2-7	TRBV3-1/TRBV3-2	-	TRBD1	TGTGCCAGCAGCCAAGGTTACGGGCAGGGGGCGCAGGATCACGAGCAGTACTTC	CASSQGYGQGAQDHEQYF
TRBJ2-2	TRBV11-2	-	TRBD1	TGTGCCAGCAGCACTCGACAGGGTTGGACCGGGGAGCTGTTTTTT	CASSTRQGWTGELFF